This TCR beta chain is drawn from a study of regulatory T cells in long-lasting Graves disease (dated by TCRdb to the early 2020s). Study-wide context: Persistent Graves' disease meant more than 5 years of antithyroid drug treatment with TSH receptor autoantibodies that stayed positive. The study took place in China and was registered as a clinical trial. Persistent Graves' disease patients were compared with newly diagnosed Graves' disease patients by peripheral blood TCR sequencing and RNA sequencing. On average, persistent Graves' disease patients in the clinical cohort had been on antithyroid drugs for eight to twelve years. TCR sequencing covered some 13 persistent and about 20 newly diagnosed Graves' disease patients, some 35 samples in total.

Findings and caveats that apply to the study as a whole: A larger number of public clonotypes was shared among persistent patients (over 2,500) than among newly diagnosed patients (approximately 1,000). The authors acknowledged the small sample size as a limitation that may reduce accuracy. Sequencing and analysis were limited to the TCR beta chain. The study examined only peripheral blood because the primary lesion, thyroid tissue, could not be accessed. Persistent Graves' disease patients showed lower TCR Shannon entropy and fewer highly expanded clones than newly diagnosed patients, suggesting clonal expansion. Persistent disease showed preferential use of TRBV28, TRBJ1-2 and TRBJ2-5, whereas newly diagnosed disease favored TRBV20-1 and TRBJ2-1.

Including cysteine and phenylalanine, the CDR3 has 14 amino acids. The sequence is cut down to CDR3 DNA, 42 bases in frame from base 1. Looking up the germline V gene (reference sequence) yields CDR1 SGHAT and CDR2 FQDESV. V is pruned by 3 bases and J by 7 bases, leaving 8 bases of the junction without a gene match. Reading the label with the study, this specimen's time point is: persistent/refractory GD, antithyroid drugs over 5 years with positive TRAb. RNA was extracted from PBMCs in TRIzol for both TCR sequencing and RNA sequencing. The diagnosis of Graves' disease was made according to American Thyroid Association guidelines. Patients for the study were recruited at an endocrinology department in Xi'an, China. From each patient, about 9 milliliters of peripheral blood was collected into an EDTA anticoagulant tube. PBMCs were isolated by Ficoll Paque Plus density gradient separation without further T cell sorting. RNA quality was checked with an Agilent 2100 Bioanalyzer and agarose gel, and concentration with a NanoDrop 2000.

Preparation of the library involved multiplex PCR. The reads were generated on an Illumina HiSeq 4000. To build TCR beta libraries, CDR3 regions were amplified by Arm-PCR using iRepertoire HTBI primers. Gel purification was performed on PCR products prior to sequencing. The paper's data handling went like this. Across samples, 62 TRBV and around 15 TRBJ segments were identified and used for gene usage analysis of CDR3 amino acid clonotypes. COPE and FqMerger were used to merge filtered high-quality paired reads into contigs. BLAST was used to align contigs to the IMGT TRBV, TRBD and TRBJ reference genes, and CDR3 was defined following IMGT. Highly expanded clones were defined as clonotypes with a frequency above 0.1%. Shannon entropy was used to measure repertoire diversity, and the Gini coefficient was used to measure V-J evenness. Public clonotypes were defined as clonotypes shared by more than one individual. The public reads were reanalyzed by TCRdb: fastp trimming at Q25, MiXCR alignment, in-frame beta chains only. Every distinct CDR3 protein forms one entry, paired with its most common genes and DNA. TCRdb, not the original authors, processed these V and J calls. The table for this sample lists 300,000 to 500,000 distinct CDR3 sequences; around 20% of them were counted only once. The ten most abundant clones make up about 20% of the sample.

This clonotype was detected ten times or more. It lacks a known antigen. No qualities accompany the bases; no much larger clone lies one base away. This receptor was obtained from a female donor with Graves disease. In this chain, TRBV11-1 is recombined with TRBJ2-7, with 8 central nucleotides matching TRBD2. The specimen was peripheral blood mononuclear cells (PBMCs), collected when the disease was refractory, from a patient treated with antithyroid drugs. CDR3 protein: CASSFSGILGEQYF. The nucleotide sequence is given as TGTGCCAGCAGCTTTAGCGGGATCCTGGGGGAGCAGTACTTC. Reference TRBV11-1 and TRBJ2-7 genes cover what lies past the CDR3, so the full variable domain is EAEVAQSPRYKITEKSQAVAFWCDPISGHATLYWYRQILGQGPELLVQFQDESVVDDSQLPKDRFSAERLKGVDSTLKIQPAELGDSAMYLCASSFSGILGEQYFGPGTRLTVT.